This is a list of T cell receptor gamma chains from one sample in a study of gamma-delta T cells after stem cell transplantation. TCRdb re-identified clones in the RT-PCR reads via CATT. The sample comprises 1,500 to 2,000 gamma-chain clones, under 3.5% of which are singletons, and approximately 30% rests with the top ten. Sequencing input: gamma-delta T cells. All receptors derive from a human donor. It is not recorded whose cells these are; they may come from a transplant donor. Each CDR3 is given with its conserved first and last residue. The order of the fields is clone size, V gene, CDR3 protein. Size tells how often a clone was seen (once, few, many) or the class of an expanded clone, and some rows leave it out.

size: few; V: TRGV9; CDR3: CALWEAGRELGKKIKVF
size: medium-sized; V: TRGV3; CDR3: CATWDRPGGYYKKLF
size: few; V: TRGV9; CDR3: CALWGELGKKIKVF
size: medium-sized; V: TRGV4; CDR3: CATWERRRYKKLF
size: large; V: TRGV4; CDR3: CATTNYYKKLF
size: medium-sized; V: TRGV9; CDR3: CALWDPQELGKKIKVF
size: .; V: TRGV9; CDR3: CALWGRQELGKKIKVF
size: medium-sized; V: TRGV9; CDR3: CALWEGRRELGKKIKVF
size: medium-sized; V: TRGV9; CDR3: CALWELPKELGKKIKVF
size: .; V: TRGV8; CDR3: CATWLRGEKLF